This paragraph covers one T cell receptor (beta chain) sequence. The antigen is unknown. Documented time point: pre-treatment sample, taken before nivolumab and TIL therapy. Pleural nodules or supraclavicular lymph nodes made up most of the excised metastases sampled. Enrollment ran from October 2017 to early 2020. The germline V gene has CDR1 LNHDA and CDR2 SQIVND (reference sequence). The CDR3 has 15 residues. Trimming removed 7 bases at V and 4 bases at J, with 16 bases between. The data derive from a study of TIL therapy for anti-PD-1-resistant metastatic lung cancer. Whole-study context: Tumors carried a median 1.5 non-synonymous mutations per megabase. Overall study results and limits: Compared with baseline intratumoral T cells, expanded TIL cultures were more clonal and less diverse (roughly 6% vs 31%).

The libraries were made with immunoSEQ v3. Survey-level samples got 1.5 million to 2.5 million read pairs; deep-level samples got about 4.5-6.5 million. Using immunoSEQ multiplex PCR, the repertoire was profiled, and TCRdb retains in-frame clones only, with some absent. The sample has 95,000 or so clones; roughly two thirds are singletons. V is TRBV19 and J is TRBJ2-2, with D possibly TRBD1 on 6 matching bases. The sequence was obtained from a person between 25 and 79 years old with non-small cell lung cancer. This material consisted of tumor tissue, taken at baseline. The DNA for the CDR3 is TGTGCCAGTACGCCGAGGGGCAGGGGCACCGGGGAGCTGTTTTTT. Translating gives CASTPRGRGTGELFF.